This entry is about one T cell receptor beta chain. The target of this receptor is not known. No much larger clonotype is one base removed from it; base qualities were not supplied. From the germline V gene, CDR1 is MGHRA and CDR2 is YSYEKL. The junction carries 12 bases between V and J, which are trimmed by 4 bases and 9 bases respectively. The CDR3 numbers 12 residues from cysteine through phenylalanine. Only the CDR3 portion is preserved as DNA: 36 bases, with reading frame beginning at the first base. The library was prepared using the immunoSEQ multiplex PCR assay. The paper's data handling went like this. A statistical classification framework was built to diagnose cytomegalovirus status from the catalog of TCR beta chain sequences. Drawn from immuneACCESS, this table holds only the in-frame rearrangements with V and J called that TCRdb kept. Clones are partly lost; checked studies trace under half to an unresolved V gene and leave the rest unexplained. That table furnishes V, J and clone size, whereas the DNA furnished D and trimming. Across this sample there are under 100,000 clones, with around 82% seen only once. Of the sample, 9% to 13% falls within the top ten clones.

The data belong to a study of cytomegalovirus exposure and HLA in healthy donors (dated by TCRdb to about 2017). About the full investigation: The 666 repertoires of the first cohort and the 120 validation repertoires were produced on the same platform, according to a later analysis. In addition to the first cohort of roughly 670 subjects, a separate validation cohort of about 120 different subjects was used. The study was designed to test whether signatures of past pathogen exposure could be identified by cataloging public T cell receptors. High-throughput TCR immunosequencing, statistical association of individual TCRs with disease status, and machine learning were combined to predict cytomegalovirus infection status.

Donors formed part of the validation cohort, which comprised 120 or so subjects and was distinct from the first cohort of over 500 subjects. Results and caveats for the whole study, not just this receptor: It was suggested by the authors that the approach could potentially be generalized to other disease states and immunological phenotypes. Of the cluster scores, 85% to 95% were above 0 in a later analysis, which found that TCRs clustered in the first cohort also tended to co-occur in the roughly 130 validation repertoires. Most TCR sequences were observed very rarely across donors, whereas some public TCRs were present in many individuals. A later analysis lacked HLA typing for the validation cohort, so it scored co-occurrence in that cohort across all 110 or so repertoires. The classifier was reported to diagnose cytomegalovirus status with high specificity and sensitivity in both the original and validation cohorts. A total of roughly 160 TCR beta chains were listed by the study as associated with cytomegalovirus. A few of the identified cytomegalovirus-associated TCR beta chains were confirmed in vitro to be specific for cytomegalovirus antigens.

The sequencing input was PBMCs. The chain links TRBV4-1 with TRBJ1-1; TRBD1 is a possible D gene, resting on 6 matching bases. The clonotype comes from a woman aged 18 to 35 in good health and CMV-seropositive. The encoded CDR3 is CASSPGARKAFF. The DNA sequence is TGCGCCAGCAGCCCAGGGGCCAGAAAAGCTTTCTTT.